The subject of this entry is one T cell receptor (beta chain). The PCR was carried out with 60 Vbeta primers and 13 Jbeta primers. Assay: immunoSEQ multiplex PCR; the TCRdb copy retains only in-frame clones and omits some. The repertoire has over 150,000 clones, roughly 80% of them found once; the top ten carry about 12%. The CDR3 is 14 residues long. With 8 bases removed from V and 2 bases from J, the gap between germline ends came to 12 bases. In germline, CDR1 is MNHNY, CDR2 SVGAGI (reference sequence). This record belongs to a study of cytomegalovirus exposure and HLA in healthy donors. V gene TRBV6-6 combines with J gene TRBJ1-4; no definite D call. The TCR sequence derives from a woman aged 45-60 years in good health and CMV-seronegative. Sequenced sample: PBMCs. The CDR3 DNA is TGTGCCAGCTCCCCCATAGCTACTAATGAAAAACTGTTTTTT. This translates into CASSPIATNEKLFF.